The 3 T cell receptor beta chains in this list originate from one sample, sequenced in a study of a mutant IDH1 vaccine in newly diagnosed glioma. Documented time point: week 23, last vaccination. Topical imiquimod accompanied each vaccine dose, which consisted of 300 ug of mutant IDH1 20-mer peptide. Antigens for these TCRs are unknown. Generated by immunoSEQ multiplex PCR, the TCRdb table keeps only in-frame clones and is missing some. This repertoire shows around 30,000 clones, 65% to 85% found once; its top ten account for 8% to 9%. The sample consisted of PBMCs, taken from a glioma patient whose treatment included an IDH1 peptide vaccine. The origin of the receptors is a woman aged 18-29 years with glioma.

The chain uses TRBV27 and TRBJ2-3; 10 nucleotides agree with TRBD2. The V segment lost 5 bases and the J segment 4 bases; nucleotides outside the gene matches: 9. CDR1 is MNHEY and CDR2 is SMNVEV in the germline V gene (reference sequence). The CDR3 covers 16 residues. The CDR3 sequence: CASSQISAGGPDTQYF. The CDR3 bases are TGTGCCAGCAGTCAAATATCAGCGGGAGGGCCAGATACGCAGTATTTT.

The chain has TRBV28 and TRBJ2-7, with D maybe TRBD2 (6 bases). Deletions cut 6 bases from V and 6 bases from J, with 15 bases between. The V gene's germline CDR1 is MDHEN and CDR2 SYDVKM. This CDR3 has 13 residues. The CDR3 region is CASSPPGLIEQYF. CDR3 nucleotides: TGTGCCAGCAGCCCCCCGGGACTTATCGAGCAGTACTTC.

The chain couples TRBV6-5 to TRBJ2-7; the match to TRBD1 covers 8 bases. Germline CDR1 and CDR2: MNHEY and SVGAGI. The CDR3 totals 15 residues. The trim removed 0 bases at V and 3 bases at J, leaving 4 bases unmatched. The CDR3 loop reads CASSYSDRGSYEQYF. For the CDR3, the DNA is TGTGCCAGCAGTTACTCCGACAGGGGTAGCTACGAGCAGTACTTC.